Following are 19 T cell receptor beta chains from one sample sequenced in a study of blood T cell repertoires in COVID-19. The data were produced by immunoSEQ multiplex PCR, yet TCRdb's version contains in-frame clones alone and is incomplete. Found here are about 150,000 clones, about 90% of them singletons; the top ten hold 0.55%. The sample was peripheral blood. These receptors originate from a man over 45 with acute or convalescent COVID-19.

The chain couples TRBV28 to TRBJ2-1; TRBD1 matches at 9 bases. Germline assignment: CDR1 MDHEN and CDR2 SYDVKM. This CDR3 contains 15 residues. V gave up 2 bases and J gave up 7 bases; unmatched junction bases: 6. Here the CDR3 DNA reads TGTGCCAGCAGTTTAGAGGACAGGGGCAGAAATGAGCAGTTCTTC. Translated: CASSLEDRGRNEQFF. The full variable domain, rest sourced from reference TRBV28 and TRBJ2-1, is DVKVTQSSRYLVKRTGEKVFLECVQDMDHENMFWYRQDPGLGLRLIYFSYDVKMKEKGDIPEGYSVSREKKERFSLILESASTNQTSMYLCASSLEDRGRNEQFFGPGTRLTVL.

The chain recombines TRBV5-1 with TRBJ2-1; 14 bases agree with TRBD2. CDR3 length: 15 amino acids. CDR1 is SGHRS and CDR2 is YFSETQ in the germline V gene. J gave up 7 bases and V 4 bases, and 4 bases lay outside the gene matches. The CDR3 protein is CASSPGLAGDNEQFF. The CDR3 bases are TGCGCCAGCAGCCCGGGACTAGCGGGGGATAATGAGCAGTTCTTC.

This clone was counted a few times. The chain has TRBV11-2 and TRBJ1-4, with D perhaps matching TRBD1 (5 bases). V was trimmed by 6 bases and J by 10 bases, leaving 21 bases between them. CDR1 and CDR2 from the germline V gene are SGHAT and FQNNGV. This CDR3 comprises 15 residues. CDR3 in DNA: TGTGCCAGCAGGCGGGGGGGGGTTGATAACGGAAAACTGTTTTTT. Translation: CASRRGGVDNGKLFF.

This chain uses TRBV19 with TRBJ1-5; D uncertain. V was clipped by 7 bases and J by 8 bases, with 15 bases between them. The CDR3 totals 13 residues. The germline CDR1 and CDR2 sequences are LNHDA and SQIVND (reference sequence). The DNA for the CDR3 is TGTGCCAGTACCGATACGGGTCATGAGCCCCAGCATTTT. Residues: CASTDTGHEPQHF.

This chain connects TRBV4-1 to TRBJ1-1, with a weak D call TRBD1 (6 bases). Trimming removed 5 bases from V and 11 bases from J, with 24 bases in between. Germline assignment: CDR1 MGHRA and CDR2 YSYEKL. This CDR3 comprises 15 residues. In DNA, the CDR3 is TGCGCCAGCAGCTCAACATTTACAGGGCCGGCTGGGGCTTTCTTT. Its translation is CASSSTFTGPAGAFF.

The chain is built from TRBV4-1 and TRBJ1-5; perhaps TRBD1 as D (6 bases). V was shortened by 0 bases and J by 7 bases, with 13 bases between the two germline ends. Germline CDR1 reads MGHRA; CDR2 reads YSYEKL. The CDR3 runs to 15 residues. The DNA of the CDR3 is TGCGCCAGCAGCCAAGACTGGGGGCTGCGGCAGCCCCAGCATTTT. This codes for CASSQDWGLRQPQHF.

The chain combines TRBV24-1 with TRBJ1-1; D is perhaps TRBD1 (6 bases). V was cut by 4 bases and J by 8 bases, with 19 bases left in between. The CDR3 extends over 15 amino acids. Germline loops: CDR1 KGHDR, CDR2 SFDVKD. The CDR3 protein is CATSEPSDRTAEAFF. The DNA for the CDR3 is TGTGCCACCAGTGAACCTTCAGACCGGACAGCAGAAGCTTTCTTT.

The CDR3 region has the DNA TGTGCCAGCAGCCTGGGGGGAGGAAGTGAGACCCAGTACTTC. Amino acids: CASSLGGGSETQYF. J is TRBJ2-5 and V is TRBV5-5; tentative D call: TRBD2 (6 bases). Germline V gene sequence: CDR1 SGHKS, CDR2 YYEKEE (reference sequence). CDR3 length: 14 amino acids. V was trimmed by 4 bases and J by 5 bases, leaving 15 bases between them. Full variable domain (remainder filled in from reference TRBV5-5 and TRBJ2-5): DAGVTQSPTHLIKTRGQQVTLRCSPISGHKSVSWYQQVLGQGPQFIFQYYEKEERGRGNFPDRFSARQFPNYSSELNVNALLLGDSALYLCASSLGGGSETQYFGPGTRLLVL.

The J gene is TRBJ1-4, the V gene TRBV6-4; D gene ambiguous. The CDR3 loop spans 12 amino acids. V lost 6 bases and J 8 bases, leaving 10 bases between the germline ends. CDR1 MRHNA and CDR2 SNTAGT come from the germline V gene. The CDR3 nucleotides read TGTGCCAGCAGGTGGCCCTGGGAAAAACTGTTTTTT. Translating it yields CASRWPWEKLFF.

This rearrangement joins TRBV2 to TRBJ2-1, with no clear D. This CDR3 has 13 amino acids. V dropped 3 bases and J dropped 4 bases, with 7 bases sitting between them. From germline, CDR1 is SNHLY and CDR2 FYNNEI. The CDR3 sequence: CASSENSYNEQFF. The CDR3 DNA is TGTGCCAGCAGTGAGAACTCTTACAATGAGCAGTTCTTC.

The V and J genes are TRBV27 and TRBJ2-2; no clear D gene. There are 13 residues in the CDR3. V was trimmed by 4 bases and J by 4 bases, leaving 7 bases between them. From germline, CDR1 is MNHEY and CDR2 SMNVEV (reference sequence). In DNA, the CDR3 is TGTGCCAGCAGTTACTCCCCCACCGGGGAGCTGTTTTTT. Translated, it gives CASSYSPTGELFF.

V and J are TRBV7-8 and TRBJ1-5, with 7 positions matching TRBD1. V lost 5 bases, J lost 2 bases, and 12 bases stayed unmatched. The length of the CDR3 is 17 residues. The germline V gene has CDR1 SGHVS and CDR2 FQNEAQ. This CDR3 reads CASSPSQGLVGNQPQHF. CDR3 nucleotides: TGTGCCAGCAGCCCGTCACAGGGGTTGGTCGGCAATCAGCCCCAGCATTTT.

The rearrangement uses TRBV3-1 (or the pseudogene TRBV3-2) and TRBJ2-3; perhaps TRBD2 as D (5 bases). Germline loops: CDR1 LGHDT, CDR2 YNNKEL (reference sequence). The CDR3 is 14 residues long. With 4 bases removed from V and 4 bases from J, the gap between germline ends came to 12 bases. The CDR3: CASSLTERADTQYF. The DNA for the CDR3 is TGTGCCAGCAGCCTCACGGAGAGGGCAGATACGCAGTATTTT.

Worth noting for this clone: The same CDR3 arises from other DNA sequences in this sample as well. V is TRBV3-1 (or the pseudogene TRBV3-2) and J is TRBJ1-5; D not certain. There are 14 residues in the CDR3. The V gene lost 0 bases and the J gene lost 3 bases, with 6 bases spanning the gap. Germline V gene lookup returns CDR1 LGHDT and CDR2 YNNKEL (reference sequence). CDR3 residues: CASSQDTVNQPQHF. CDR3 DNA sequence: TGTGCCAGCAGCCAAGATACAGTCAATCAGCCCCAGCATTTT.

Notes on this clone: Other nucleotide sequences in the sample specify the same CDR3. The rearrangement joins TRBV6-2 or TRBV6-3 to TRBJ1-6; D might be TRBD1 (6 bases). Deletions cut 4 bases from V and 7 bases from J, with 11 bases between. Germline CDR1 and CDR2: MNHEY and SVGEGT. The CDR3 totals 14 residues. The chain's CDR3 is CASSSQGYNSPLHF. The CDR3 nucleotides are TGTGCCAGCAGTTCACAGGGATACAATTCACCCCTCCACTTT.

The CDR3 DNA is TGCGCCAGCAGCCCGGTCGGGACAGGGGTCAATGAGCAGTTCTTC. As protein: CASSPVGTGVNEQFF. The chain links TRBV4-1 to TRBJ2-1; TRBD1 aligns across 10 bases. Germline V gives CDR1 MGHRA, CDR2 YSYEKL. This CDR3 is built from 15 residues. V shed 4 bases, J shed 6 bases, and the junction held 6 bases outside the gene matches.

The rearrangement joins TRBV9 to TRBJ2-2; 9 nucleotides agree with TRBD1. Germline V gene data show CDR1 as SGDLS and CDR2 as YYNGEE. The CDR3 length is 17 residues. V shed 4 bases and J 4 bases; nucleotides not matched to a gene: 11. This CDR3 is CASSQPGDRVPTGELFF. The CDR3 nucleotides read TGTGCCAGCAGCCAGCCAGGGGACAGGGTTCCCACCGGGGAGCTGTTTTTT.

The chain links TRBV19 to TRBJ1-2; 9 nucleotides line up with TRBD1. The CDR3 has 15 residues. V shed 5 bases and J 3 bases; nucleotides not matched to a gene: 7. Per the germline V gene, CDR1 is LNHDA and CDR2 is SQIVND (reference sequence). As DNA, the CDR3 is TGTGCCAGTAGTGTGGACAGGGGCCTTGACTATGGCTACACCTTC. It translates to CASSVDRGLDYGYTF.

The rearrangement joins TRBV5-4 to TRBJ2-5; 13 nucleotides line up with TRBD2. CDR3 length: 15 amino acids. The germline V gene encodes CDR1 SGHNT and CDR2 YYREEE (reference sequence). V lost 4 bases and J lost 5; bases outside the gene matches: 5. CDR3 DNA sequence: TGTGCCAGCAGCGGGACTAGCGGGGCGAGGGAGACCCAGTACTTC. Translated, it gives CASSGTSGARETQYF.